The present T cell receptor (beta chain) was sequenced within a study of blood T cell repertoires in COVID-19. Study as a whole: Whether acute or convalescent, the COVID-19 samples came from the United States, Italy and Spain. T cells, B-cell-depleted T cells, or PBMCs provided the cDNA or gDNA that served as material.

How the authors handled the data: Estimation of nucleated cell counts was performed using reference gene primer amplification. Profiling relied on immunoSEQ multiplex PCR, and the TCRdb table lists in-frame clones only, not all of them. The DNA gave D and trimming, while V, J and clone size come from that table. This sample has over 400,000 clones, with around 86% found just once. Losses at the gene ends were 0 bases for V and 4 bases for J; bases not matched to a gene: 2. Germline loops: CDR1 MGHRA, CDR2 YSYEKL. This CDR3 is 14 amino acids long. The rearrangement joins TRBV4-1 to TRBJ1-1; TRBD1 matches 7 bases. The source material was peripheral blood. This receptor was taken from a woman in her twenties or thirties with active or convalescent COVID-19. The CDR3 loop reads CASSQDTGVTEAFF. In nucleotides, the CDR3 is TGCGCCAGCAGCCAAGATACAGGGGTCACTGAAGCTTTCTTT.